Detailed here is one T cell receptor beta chain. Its antigen is currently unknown. Assay: immunoSEQ multiplex PCR; the TCRdb copy retains only in-frame clones and omits some. This table holds some 900,000 clones, around three quarters found once. This CDR3 comprises 15 residues. Germline V gene lookup returns CDR1 SGHRS and CDR2 YFSETQ. The V end lost 4 bases, the J end lost 1 base, and 14 bases lay between the germline ends. The data were taken from a study of shared clonotypes between healthy human individuals. Across the whole study: The study enrolled two women and a few men aged 18 to 49.

General study points: What limited the represented genetic and exposure-history diversity was the small number of donors.

This receptor was obtained from a man between 18 and 35 years old in good health. The chain combines TRBV5-1 with TRBJ1-1; D is perhaps TRBD1 (6 bases). Specimen: memory CD4+ T cells sorted from blood. Subset meaning: CD45RA-negative fraction. Here the CDR3 DNA reads TGCGCCAGCAGCGGAAACCTAGGGGGGAACACTGAAGCTTTCTTT. Translated, it gives CASSGNLGGNTEAFF.